Below are 3 T cell receptor beta chains sequenced from a single sample in a study of T cells in tumors after PD-1 blockade. Using immunoSEQ multiplex PCR, the repertoire was profiled, and TCRdb retains in-frame clones only, with some absent. The sample shows approximately 30,000 clones, roughly 76% of them seen only once. The material sequenced was PBMCs, taken after anti-PD-1 treatment. These receptor sequences come from a human donor with basal cell carcinoma.

This clone was observed once. V and J are TRBV7-8 and TRBJ1-2; 9 bases are shared with TRBD1. Germline V gene sequence: CDR1 SGHVS, CDR2 FQNEAQ. The CDR3 length is 16 residues. V gave up 1 base and J gave up 4 bases; unmatched junction bases: 7. The chain's CDR3 is CASSLGGGQGVYGYTF. DNA for the CDR3: TGTGCCAGCAGCTTAGGAGGGGGACAGGGCGTCTATGGCTACACCTTC.

The genes are TRBV7-3 and TRBJ2-3; TRBD2 matches 7 bases. Germline CDR1 reads SGHTA; CDR2 reads FQGTGA. The CDR3 contains 17 residues. The V segment lost 1 base and the J segment 4 bases; nucleotides outside the gene matches: 11. DNA of the CDR3: TGTGCCAGCAGCTTAAGTCTCGGGGCGGGAGTGGCAGATACGCAGTATTTT. As protein: CASSLSLGAGVADTQYF.

The chain carries TRBV4-3 and TRBJ2-3, with TRBD2 identical over 7 bases. From germline, CDR1 is LGHNA and CDR2 YSLEER. The junction had 9 bases not matched to a gene; V was cut back by 4 bases and J by 5 bases. This CDR3 comprises 15 residues. CDR3 in amino acids: CASSLKSGGEDTQYF. The CDR3 DNA reads TGCGCCAGCAGCCTAAAGAGTGGGGGGGAAGATACGCAGTATTTT.